The 3 T cell receptor beta chains below were found in one sample sequenced in a study of regulatory T cells in long-lasting Graves disease. Arm-PCR of CDR3 regions and iRepertoire HTBI primers were the basis on which TCR beta libraries were built. TCRdb reanalysed the multiplex PCR reads using MiXCR and keeps one entry per CDR3 protein. The table shows around 500,000 distinct CDR3 sequences, with approximately 12% occurring only once. Sample time point: newly diagnosed GD, antithyroid drugs for less than 3 months. RNA isolated from PBMCs was used to make the TCR library. The same data also went into a second study, on T cells in Graves' hyperthyroidism and ophthalmopathy.

The sample consisted of peripheral blood mononuclear cells (PBMCs), taken at new diagnosis, from a patient treated with antithyroid drugs. The receptors were sampled from a woman between 25 and 40 years old with Graves disease.

This clonotype showed up many times. This chain connects TRBV6-2 or TRBV6-3 to TRBJ2-1; no clear D gene. V was trimmed by 8 bases and J by 7 bases, leaving 9 bases between them. Germline V gene data show CDR1 as MNHEY and CDR2 as SVGEGT. The CDR3 totals 11 residues. The CDR3 DNA reads TGTGCCAGCGCGACGGCGAATGAGCAGTTCTTC. Its translation is CASATANEQFF.

This clonotype was counted many times. The chain is built from TRBV28 and TRBJ2-7; TRBD2 agrees at 7 bases. Germline trimming cut 3 bases from V and 3 bases from J; bases unmatched to any gene: 8. The CDR3 is 15 amino acids. In germline, CDR1 is MDHEN, CDR2 SYDVKM. The CDR3 nucleotides read TGTGCCAGCAGTTTGGGGGGGGGAGCATTCTACGAGCAGTACTTC. Translation gives CASSLGGGAFYEQYF.

This clonotype has only a few counts. This sequence joins TRBV4-1 and TRBJ2-7; the D gene could be TRBD1 or TRBD2 (5 bases each). Trimming removed 0 bases from V and 2 bases from J, with 23 bases in between. Germline values: CDR1 MGHRA, CDR2 YSYEKL. CDR3 length: 19 residues. CDR3 region: CASSQENPAGPRLPYEQYF. The CDR3 bases are TGCGCCAGCAGCCAAGAAAATCCCGCAGGGCCGAGACTACCCTACGAGCAGTACTTC.